Given below is one TCR beta chain in context. This sample was included in a study of monozygotic twins with inflammatory bowel disease. TCRdb reprocessed the 5' RACE reads and keeps a single row for each CDR3 protein, giving no DNA. The sample table includes 150,000 to 200,000 distinct CDR3 sequences. The CDR3 length is 12 residues. The germline V gene has CDR1 MDHEN and CDR2 SYDVKM. V and J are TRBV28 and TRBJ1-5. The receptor was isolated from a human donor with ulcerative colitis or Crohn's disease, or a healthy co-twin of an affected twin (not recorded which). Source material: blood. The CDR3 loop reads CASSFSLAPQHF.